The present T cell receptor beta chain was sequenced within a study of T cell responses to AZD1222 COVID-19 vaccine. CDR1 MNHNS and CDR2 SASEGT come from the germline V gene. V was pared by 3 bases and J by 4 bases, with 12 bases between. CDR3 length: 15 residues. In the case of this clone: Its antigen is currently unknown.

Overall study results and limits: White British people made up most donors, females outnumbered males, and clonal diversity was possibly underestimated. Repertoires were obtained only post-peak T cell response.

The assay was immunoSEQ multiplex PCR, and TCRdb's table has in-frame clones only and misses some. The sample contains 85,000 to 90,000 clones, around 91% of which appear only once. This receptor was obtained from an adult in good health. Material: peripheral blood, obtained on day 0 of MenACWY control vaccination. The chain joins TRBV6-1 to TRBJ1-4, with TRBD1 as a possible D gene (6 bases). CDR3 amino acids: CASSERSRGNEKLFF. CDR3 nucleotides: TGTGCCAGCAGTGAGCGGAGCAGGGGTAATGAAAAACTGTTTTTT.